This TCR beta chain was identified during a study of blood T cell repertoires in COVID-19. Study in general: Italy, Spain and the United States were the sources of the convalescent and acute COVID-19 samples. The analysed material was cDNA or gDNA that came from T cells, B-cell-depleted T cells, or PBMCs.

Germline V gene sequence: CDR1 LGHNA, CDR2 YNFKEQ. V lost 1 base, J lost 6 bases, and 2 bases stayed unmatched. The CDR3 has 13 amino acids. This table comes from immunoSEQ multiplex PCR, and its TCRdb copy is limited to in-frame clones, with some not included. The sample lists 150,000 to 200,000 clones, around 75% occurring once. Sequencing was done on a sample of peripheral blood. The source of this sequence is a woman older than 75 with acute or convalescent COVID-19. This sequence joins TRBV4-2 and TRBJ1-2, with 7 bases matching TRBD1. The CDR3 loop is CASSQGQGDGYTF. DNA of the CDR3: TGTGCCAGCAGCCAAGGACAGGGCGATGGCTACACCTTC.